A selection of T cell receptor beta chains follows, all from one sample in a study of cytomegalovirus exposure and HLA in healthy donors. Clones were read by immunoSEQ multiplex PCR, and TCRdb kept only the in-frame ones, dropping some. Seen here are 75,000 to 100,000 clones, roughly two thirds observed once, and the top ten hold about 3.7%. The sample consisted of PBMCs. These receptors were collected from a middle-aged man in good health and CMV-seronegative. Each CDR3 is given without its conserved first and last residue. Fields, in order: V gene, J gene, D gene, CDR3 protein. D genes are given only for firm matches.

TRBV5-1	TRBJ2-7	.	ASSRPRAHEQY
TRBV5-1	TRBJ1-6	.	ASSANTRSPLH
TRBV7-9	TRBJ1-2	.	ASSTEWTYGYT
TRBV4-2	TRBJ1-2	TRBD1	ASSQVQGNYGYT
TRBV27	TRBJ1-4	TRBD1	ASSSSQGRTNEKLF
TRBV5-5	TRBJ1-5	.	ASSTDTNQPQH
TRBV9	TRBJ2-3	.	ASSPPRDNTDTQY
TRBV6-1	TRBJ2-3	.	ASSEQVTGSDTQY
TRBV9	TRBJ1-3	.	ASSVGGDRGNTIY
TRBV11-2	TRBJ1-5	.	ASSLSGDGNQPQH
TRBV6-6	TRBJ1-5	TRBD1	ASTRTGFDQPQH
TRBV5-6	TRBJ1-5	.	ASSLSGTNQPQH
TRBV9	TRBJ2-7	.	ASSVGQGYYEQY
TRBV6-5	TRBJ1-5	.	ASSPRRGNQPQH
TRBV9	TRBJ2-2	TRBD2	ASSVHSSGGPTGELF
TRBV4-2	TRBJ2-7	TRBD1	ASSHVGQGEDEQY
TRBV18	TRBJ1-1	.	ASSPTTVVNTEAF
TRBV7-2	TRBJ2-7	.	ASSFDRSYEQY
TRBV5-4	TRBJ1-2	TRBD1	ASSPREQGVHGYT
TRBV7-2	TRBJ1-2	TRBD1	ASSAGTGNYGYT
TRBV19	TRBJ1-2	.	ASSPRTDYGYT
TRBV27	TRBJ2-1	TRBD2	ASTERTSGGVEQF
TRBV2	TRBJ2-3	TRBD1	ASSDTAGQGAQAADTQY
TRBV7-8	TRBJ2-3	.	ASSPRSTSRLASTDTQY